What follows describes a single TCR beta chain. The antigen it recognizes is unknown. Per-base qualities were not stored, and no clone one base away is much larger. Each collaborating institution followed its own protocols to collect whole blood in K2EDTA tubes. Collaborator samples were shipped for TCRbeta analysis as frozen whole blood, isolated PBMCs, or DNA extracted from either sample type. The immunoSEQ Assay, a bias-controlled multiplex PCR, was used to amplify TCRbeta CDR3 regions from genomic DNA. Regarding the original processing steps: The number of nucleated cells in each sample was estimated from the amplification of reference gene primers within the assay. To quantify the absolute abundance of each unique TCRbeta CDR3 rearrangement, sequence reads were collapsed and filtered. For each sample, productive Simpson clonality was calculated as the square root of Simpson's diversity index over productive rearrangements. TCRdb took this table from immuneACCESS and kept in-frame rearrangements with V and J called. Such tables lack part of the clones; where checked against another copy, unresolved V genes explain under half of the gap, and the rest is unexplained. V and J calls and clone size come straight from that table; D and trimming were deduced from the DNA. The sample data list roughly 73,000 clones, and 88% of these were observed just once. The ten largest clones represent approximately 1.5% of the sample.

In the germline V gene, CDR1 corresponds to MDHEN and CDR2 to SYDVKM. The V end loses 4 bases and the J end loses 6 bases, and a stretch of 7 bases separates them. From its cysteine to its phenylalanine, the CDR3 spans 12 amino acids. Of all the DNA, just the CDR3 is kept, 36 bases in frame from base 1. The data originate from a study of blood T cell repertoires in COVID-19 (dated by TCRdb to 2018 to 2021). A note on the overall study: Samples from collaborators originated in the United States, Italy and Spain and spanned both the acute and convalescent phases of COVID-19. The prospective study material was composed of cDNA or gDNA derived from T cells, B-cell-depleted T cells, or PBMCs. The samples were drawn from two sources: the first 160 participants of the ongoing ImmuneRACE study, and over 950 subjects contributed by 6 global collaborators. The sample metadata nearly always contained a de-identified subject ID, COVID-19 status, age in years and sex. The repertoires were released in a freely available public database meant as a resource for research on the immune response to SARS-CoV-2. Subjects who had been exposed to COVID-19, were actively infected with it, or had recovered from it provided the deeply sampled blood TCRbeta repertoires that made up the dataset. HLA class I and class II types, where available, came from metadata supplied by the sample provider rather than from assay-based typing.

Paper-wide results and their limitations: Clinical and demographic metadata were provided uncurated, with the amount varying by source and participant.

Here the chain combines TRBV28 and TRBJ1-5, and perhaps TRBD1 as D gene, on 5 matching bases. The sequencing sample was made of peripheral blood. This receptor was obtained from a human donor in a cohort sampled during active COVID-19. The nucleotide sequence reads TGTGCCAGCAGTTCGGGGGGTCAGCCCCAGCATTTT. Its protein product is CASSSGGQPQHF.